The rows below give T cell receptor beta chains drawn from one sample of a study of blood T cell repertoires in COVID-19. Profiling relied on immunoSEQ multiplex PCR, and the TCRdb table lists in-frame clones only, not all of them. The sample carries 310,000 or so clones, around 89% recorded once. The sample comprised PBMCs or T cells enriched from blood (not recorded which). The receptors originated from a woman between 40 and 55 years old who had recovered from COVID-19. Each CDR3 is given with its conserved first and last residue. The order of the fields is CDR3 protein, V gene, J gene.

CDR3aa: CAWGDRSAYEQYF
v_gene: TRBV30
j_gene: TRBJ2-7

CDR3aa: CASSSLFQPQHF
v_gene: TRBV19
j_gene: TRBJ1-5

CDR3aa: CASASGGVDEQFF
v_gene: TRBV28
j_gene: TRBJ2-1

CDR3aa: CASSSRTSGRAGEQFF
v_gene: TRBV11-3
j_gene: TRBJ2-1

CDR3aa: CASSPTTSGGTQYF
v_gene: TRBV9
j_gene: TRBJ2-3

CDR3aa: CASSPPGGSPLHF
v_gene: TRBV18
j_gene: TRBJ1-6

CDR3aa: CASSQQAGIRGEKLFF
v_gene: TRBV4-1
j_gene: TRBJ1-4

CDR3aa: CASSYSLEQYF
v_gene: TRBV6-2/TRBV6-3
j_gene: TRBJ2-7

CDR3aa: CASSQGANSGNTIYF
v_gene: TRBV7-9
j_gene: TRBJ1-3

CDR3aa: CASSSRGLGDQMAQYF
v_gene: TRBV5-4
j_gene: TRBJ2-3

CDR3aa: CASSQESGGGQPQHF
v_gene: TRBV4-3
j_gene: TRBJ1-5

CDR3aa: CASSLAGGLNRDTQYF
v_gene: TRBV7-2
j_gene: TRBJ2-3

CDR3aa: CASSEGQGIGETQYF
v_gene: TRBV2
j_gene: TRBJ2-5

CDR3aa: CASSQASDTQYF
v_gene: TRBV3-1/TRBV3-2
j_gene: TRBJ2-3

CDR3aa: CASSLRQGTEAFF
v_gene: TRBV7-3
j_gene: TRBJ1-1

CDR3aa: CASSPPGQGSQPQHF
v_gene: TRBV3-1/TRBV3-2
j_gene: TRBJ1-5

CDR3aa: CASSMGQANEKLFF
v_gene: TRBV19
j_gene: TRBJ1-4

CDR3aa: CASCRDIGSGANVLTF
v_gene: TRBV19
j_gene: TRBJ2-6

CDR3aa: CASSTRDRATGELFF
v_gene: TRBV19
j_gene: TRBJ2-2

CDR3aa: CASSLVGGENSPLHF
v_gene: TRBV7-9
j_gene: TRBJ1-6

CDR3aa: CASSLDRVGNTIYF
v_gene: TRBV5-4
j_gene: TRBJ1-3

CDR3aa: CASSVGASGSVDTQYF
v_gene: TRBV9
j_gene: TRBJ2-3

CDR3aa: CASSTVLAGNTGELFF
v_gene: TRBV7-2
j_gene: TRBJ2-2

CDR3aa: CASSRTANIQYF
v_gene: TRBV7-9
j_gene: TRBJ2-4

CDR3aa: CASTFGMSSGNTIYF
v_gene: TRBV6-5
j_gene: TRBJ1-3

CDR3aa: CSVERGRREGRAFF
v_gene: TRBV29-1
j_gene: TRBJ1-1

CDR3aa: CASSLRYSGYTF
v_gene: TRBV28
j_gene: TRBJ1-2

CDR3aa: CASSGNPGQSSGNTIYF
v_gene: TRBV9
j_gene: TRBJ1-3

CDR3aa: CASSIDLESSYNEQFF
v_gene: TRBV19
j_gene: TRBJ2-1

CDR3aa: CASSYSGQGARGYTF
v_gene: TRBV6-5
j_gene: TRBJ1-2

CDR3aa: CASSLGSGAGNTIYF
v_gene: TRBV7-2
j_gene: TRBJ1-3

CDR3aa: CASSWELATVAQYF
v_gene: TRBV5-4
j_gene: TRBJ2-5

CDR3aa: CASSPRSFPNEQFF
v_gene: TRBV7-9
j_gene: TRBJ2-1

CDR3aa: CASTLHQGGNTEAFF
v_gene: TRBV19
j_gene: TRBJ1-1

CDR3aa: CASSTTGGGGELFF
v_gene: TRBV7-3
j_gene: TRBJ2-2

CDR3aa: CASSYEQGGEQYF
v_gene: TRBV7-8
j_gene: TRBJ2-7

CDR3aa: CASSFSGQANTEAFF
v_gene: TRBV11-3
j_gene: TRBJ1-1

CDR3aa: CASKQGEQETQYF
v_gene: TRBV2
j_gene: TRBJ2-5

CDR3aa: CASSFLKGLETQYF
v_gene: TRBV2
j_gene: TRBJ2-5

CDR3aa: CASSNQGNQPQHF
v_gene: TRBV19
j_gene: TRBJ1-5

CDR3aa: CASSLLGRTYEQYF
v_gene: TRBV7-8
j_gene: TRBJ2-7

CDR3aa: CASSPPAYLNTGELFF
v_gene: TRBV14
j_gene: TRBJ2-2

CDR3aa: CASNDRGHNYGYTF
v_gene: TRBV19
j_gene: TRBJ1-2

CDR3aa: CASSSGAATSYEQYF
v_gene: TRBV11-3
j_gene: TRBJ2-7

CDR3aa: CASSLSDRDTEAFF
v_gene: TRBV3-1/TRBV3-2
j_gene: TRBJ1-1

CDR3aa: CASSSTGVAYEQYF
v_gene: TRBV5-1
j_gene: TRBJ2-7

CDR3aa: CASRAAASSDEQFF
v_gene: TRBV19
j_gene: TRBJ2-1

CDR3aa: CASRTGELFF
v_gene: TRBV2
j_gene: TRBJ2-2

CDR3aa: CATSRARSSYNEQFF
v_gene: TRBV15
j_gene: TRBJ2-1